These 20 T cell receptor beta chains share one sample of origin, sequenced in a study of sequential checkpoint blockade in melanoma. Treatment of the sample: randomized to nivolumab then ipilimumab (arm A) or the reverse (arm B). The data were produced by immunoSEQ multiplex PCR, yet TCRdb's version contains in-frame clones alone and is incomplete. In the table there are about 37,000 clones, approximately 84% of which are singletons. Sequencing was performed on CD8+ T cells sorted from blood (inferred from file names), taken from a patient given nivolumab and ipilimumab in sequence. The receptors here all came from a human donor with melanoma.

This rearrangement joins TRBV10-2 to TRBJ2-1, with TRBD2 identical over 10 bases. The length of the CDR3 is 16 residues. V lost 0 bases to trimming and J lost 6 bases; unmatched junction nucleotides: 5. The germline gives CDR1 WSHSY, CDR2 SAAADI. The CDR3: CASSESLAGGPNEQFF. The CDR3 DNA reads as TGCGCCAGCAGTGAGTCCTTAGCGGGAGGTCCCAATGAGCAGTTCTTC.

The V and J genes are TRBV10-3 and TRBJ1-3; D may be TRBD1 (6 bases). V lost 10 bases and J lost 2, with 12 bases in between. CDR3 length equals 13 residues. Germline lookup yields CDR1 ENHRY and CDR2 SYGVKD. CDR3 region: CATAGDTGNTIYF. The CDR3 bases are TGTGCCACCGCAGGGGATACTGGAAACACCATATATTTT.

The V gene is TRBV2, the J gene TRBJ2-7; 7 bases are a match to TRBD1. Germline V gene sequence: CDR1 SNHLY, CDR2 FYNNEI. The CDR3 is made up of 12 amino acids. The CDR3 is CATGVGSYEQYF. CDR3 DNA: TGTGCAACAGGGGTGGGGTCCTACGAGCAGTACTTC. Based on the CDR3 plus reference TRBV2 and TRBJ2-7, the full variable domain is EPEVTQTPSHQVTQMGQEVILRCVPISNHLYFYWYRQILGQKVEFLVSFYNNEISEKSEIFDDQFSVERPDGSNFTLKIRSTKLEDSAMYFCATGVGSYEQYFGPGTRLTVT.

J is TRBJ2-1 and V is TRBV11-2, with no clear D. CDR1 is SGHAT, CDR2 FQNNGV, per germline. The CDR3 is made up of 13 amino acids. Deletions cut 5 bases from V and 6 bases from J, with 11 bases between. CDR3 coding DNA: TGTGCCAGCAGCCTCCCGAGCTTCAATGAGCAGTTCTTC. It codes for CASSLPSFNEQFF.

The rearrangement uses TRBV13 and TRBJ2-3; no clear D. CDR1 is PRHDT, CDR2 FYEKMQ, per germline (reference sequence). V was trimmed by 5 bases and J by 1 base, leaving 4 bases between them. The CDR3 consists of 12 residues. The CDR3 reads CASSLGTDTQYF. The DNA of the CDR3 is TGTGCCAGCAGCCTTGGCACAGATACGCAGTATTTT.

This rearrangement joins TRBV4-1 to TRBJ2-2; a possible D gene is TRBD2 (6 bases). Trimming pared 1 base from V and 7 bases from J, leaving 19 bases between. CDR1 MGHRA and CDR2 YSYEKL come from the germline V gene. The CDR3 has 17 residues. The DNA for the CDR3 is TGCGCCAGCAGCCAAGCGTGGGACTCCGCCCGTGGCGGGGAGCTGTTTTTT. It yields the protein CASSQAWDSARGGELFF.

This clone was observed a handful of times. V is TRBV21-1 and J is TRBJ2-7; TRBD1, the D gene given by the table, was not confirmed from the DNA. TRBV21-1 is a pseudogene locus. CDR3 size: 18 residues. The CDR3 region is CASSKALFGSGGAGEQYF. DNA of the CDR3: TGTGCCAGCAGCAAAGCGCTTTTTGGGTCAGGGGGCGCGGGGGAGCAGTACTTC.

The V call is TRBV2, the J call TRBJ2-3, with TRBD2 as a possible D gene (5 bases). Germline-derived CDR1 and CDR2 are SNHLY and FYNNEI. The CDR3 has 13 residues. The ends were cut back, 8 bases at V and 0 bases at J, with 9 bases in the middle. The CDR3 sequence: CASPTGSTDTQYF. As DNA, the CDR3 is TGTGCCAGCCCTACGGGGAGCACAGATACGCAGTATTTT.

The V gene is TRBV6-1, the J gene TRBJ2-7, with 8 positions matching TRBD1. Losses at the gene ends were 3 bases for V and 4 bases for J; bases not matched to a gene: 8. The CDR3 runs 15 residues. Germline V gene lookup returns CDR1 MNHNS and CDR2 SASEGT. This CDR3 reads CASSDGQGLRYEQYF. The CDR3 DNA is TGTGCCAGCAGTGATGGACAGGGCTTGAGATACGAGCAGTACTTC.

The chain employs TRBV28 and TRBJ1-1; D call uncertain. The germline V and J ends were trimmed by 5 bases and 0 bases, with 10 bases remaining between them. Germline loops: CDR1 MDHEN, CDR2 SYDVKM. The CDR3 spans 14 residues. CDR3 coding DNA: TGTGCCAGCAGTCTGGTAGCGATGAACACTGAAGCTTTCTTT. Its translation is CASSLVAMNTEAFF.

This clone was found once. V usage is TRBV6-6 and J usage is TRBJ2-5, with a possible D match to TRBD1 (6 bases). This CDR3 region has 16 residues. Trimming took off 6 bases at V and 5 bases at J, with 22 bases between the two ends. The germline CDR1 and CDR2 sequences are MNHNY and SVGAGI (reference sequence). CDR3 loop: CASRNPQGPAWETQYF. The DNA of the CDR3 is TGTGCCAGCAGGAACCCACAGGGCCCTGCGTGGGAGACCCAGTACTTC.

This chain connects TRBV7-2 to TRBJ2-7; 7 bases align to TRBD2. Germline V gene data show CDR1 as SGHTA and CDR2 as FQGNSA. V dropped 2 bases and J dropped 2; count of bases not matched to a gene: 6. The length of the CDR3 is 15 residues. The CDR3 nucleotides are TGTGCCAGCAGCTTACTCTCTCGGGAGGCCTACGAGCAGTACTTC. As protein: CASSLLSREAYEQYF.

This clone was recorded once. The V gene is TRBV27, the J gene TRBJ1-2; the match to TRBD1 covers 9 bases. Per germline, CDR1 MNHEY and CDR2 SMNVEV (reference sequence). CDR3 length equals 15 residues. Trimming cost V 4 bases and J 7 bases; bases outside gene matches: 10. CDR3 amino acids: CASSYDGTGFIGYTF. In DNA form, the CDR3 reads TGTGCCAGCAGTTACGACGGGACAGGGTTTATTGGCTACACCTTC.

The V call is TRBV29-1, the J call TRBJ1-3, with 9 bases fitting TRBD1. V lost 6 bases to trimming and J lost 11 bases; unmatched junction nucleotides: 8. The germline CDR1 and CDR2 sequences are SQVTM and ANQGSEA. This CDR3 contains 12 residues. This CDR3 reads CSVAGQGPSIYF. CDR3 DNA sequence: TGCAGCGTCGCCGGACAGGGGCCGTCCATATATTTT.

This CDR3 reads CASTSGTVEQYF. The DNA of the CDR3 is TGTGCCAGCACCTCAGGGACTGTCGAGCAGTACTTC. This chain links TRBV6-5 with TRBJ2-7; weak D call: TRBD2 (6 bases). V lost 7 bases and J 6 bases, leaving 13 bases between the germline ends. CDR1 MNHEY and CDR2 SVGAGI come from the germline V gene. The CDR3 length is 12 residues.

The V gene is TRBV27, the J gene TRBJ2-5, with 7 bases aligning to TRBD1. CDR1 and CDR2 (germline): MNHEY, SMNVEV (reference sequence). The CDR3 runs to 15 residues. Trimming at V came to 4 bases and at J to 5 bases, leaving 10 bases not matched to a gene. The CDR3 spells CASSSWDRVGETQYF. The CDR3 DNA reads TGTGCCAGCAGTTCCTGGGACAGAGTCGGGGAGACCCAGTACTTC.

CDR3 sequence reads: CAWGQGGLEQYF. DNA of the CDR3: TGTGCCTGGGGACAGGGCGGGCTCGAGCAGTACTTC. The chain recombines TRBV30 with TRBJ2-7, with TRBD1 matching over 8 bases. The germline V gene encodes CDR1 GTSNPN and CDR2 SVGIG (reference sequence). Losses at the gene ends were 5 bases for V and 6 bases for J; bases not matched to a gene: 6. The CDR3 consists of 12 residues.

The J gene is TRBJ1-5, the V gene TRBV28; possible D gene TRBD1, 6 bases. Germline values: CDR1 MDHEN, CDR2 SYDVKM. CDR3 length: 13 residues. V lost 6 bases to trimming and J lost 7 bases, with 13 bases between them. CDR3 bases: TGTGCCAGCAGATTTACAGGGCCCCAGCCCCAGCATTTT. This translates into CASRFTGPQPQHF.

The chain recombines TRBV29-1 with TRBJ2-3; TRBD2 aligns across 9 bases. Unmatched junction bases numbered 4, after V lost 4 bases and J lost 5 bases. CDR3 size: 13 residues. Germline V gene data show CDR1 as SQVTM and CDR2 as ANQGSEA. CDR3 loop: CSVASGVVDTQYF. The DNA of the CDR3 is TGCAGCGTTGCTAGCGGGGTGGTAGATACGCAGTATTTT.

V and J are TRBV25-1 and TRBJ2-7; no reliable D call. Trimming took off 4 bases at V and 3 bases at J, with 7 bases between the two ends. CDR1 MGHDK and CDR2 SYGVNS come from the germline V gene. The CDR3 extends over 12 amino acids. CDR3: CASSALYYEQYF. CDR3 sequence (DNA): TGTGCCAGCAGTGCACTTTACTACGAGCAGTACTTC.